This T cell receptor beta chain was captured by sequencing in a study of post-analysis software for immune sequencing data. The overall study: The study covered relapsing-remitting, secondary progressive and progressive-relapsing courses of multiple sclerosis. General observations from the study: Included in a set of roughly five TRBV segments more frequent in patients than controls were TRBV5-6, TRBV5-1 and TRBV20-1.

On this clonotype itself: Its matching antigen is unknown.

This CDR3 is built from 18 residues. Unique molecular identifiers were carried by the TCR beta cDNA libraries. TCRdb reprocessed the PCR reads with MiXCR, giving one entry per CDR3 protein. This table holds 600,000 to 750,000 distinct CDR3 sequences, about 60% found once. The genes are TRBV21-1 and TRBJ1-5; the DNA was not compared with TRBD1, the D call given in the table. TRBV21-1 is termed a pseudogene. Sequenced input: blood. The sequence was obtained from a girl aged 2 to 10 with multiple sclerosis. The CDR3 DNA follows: TGTGCCAGCCCCTTACTTCTACAGGCCAGGGGGAGCAATCAGCCCCAGCATTTT. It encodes CASPLLLQARGSNQPQHF.